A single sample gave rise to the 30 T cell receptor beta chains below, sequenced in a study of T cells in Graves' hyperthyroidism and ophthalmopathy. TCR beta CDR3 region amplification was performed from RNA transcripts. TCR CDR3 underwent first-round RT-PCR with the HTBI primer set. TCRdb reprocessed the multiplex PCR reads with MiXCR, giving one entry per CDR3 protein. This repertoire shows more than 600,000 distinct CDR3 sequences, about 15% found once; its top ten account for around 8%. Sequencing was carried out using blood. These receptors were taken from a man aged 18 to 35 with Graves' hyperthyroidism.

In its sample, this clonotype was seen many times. CDR3: CAISESFGLVTLSSGYTF. The CDR3 region has the DNA TGTGCCATCAGTGAGTCGTTCGGACTGGTGACACTCTCTAGTGGCTACACCTTC. V gene TRBV10-3 combines with J gene TRBJ1-2, with D uncertain. The CDR3 extends over 18 amino acids. The V end lost 0 bases, the J end lost 7 bases, and 24 bases lay between the germline ends. CDR1 and CDR2 from the germline V gene are ENHRY and SYGVKD.

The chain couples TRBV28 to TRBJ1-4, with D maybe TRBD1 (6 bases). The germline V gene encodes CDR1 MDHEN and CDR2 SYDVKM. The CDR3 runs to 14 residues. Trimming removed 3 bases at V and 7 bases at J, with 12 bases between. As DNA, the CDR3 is TGTGCCAGCAGTTTTATTAGGACAGCTGAAAAACTGTTTTTT. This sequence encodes CASSFIRTAEKLFF. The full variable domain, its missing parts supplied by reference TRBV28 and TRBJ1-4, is DVKVTQSSRYLVKRTGEKVFLECVQDMDHENMFWYRQDPGLGLRLIYFSYDVKMKEKGDIPEGYSVSREKKERFSLILESASTNQTSMYLCASSFIRTAEKLFFGSGTQLSVL.

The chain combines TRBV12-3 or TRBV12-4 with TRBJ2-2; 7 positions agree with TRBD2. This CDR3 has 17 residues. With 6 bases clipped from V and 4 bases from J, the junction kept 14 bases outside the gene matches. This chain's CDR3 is CASRSAGAPVSTGELFF. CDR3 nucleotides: TGTGCCAGCAGATCTGCGGGAGCCCCCGTAAGCACCGGGGAGCTGTTTTTT.

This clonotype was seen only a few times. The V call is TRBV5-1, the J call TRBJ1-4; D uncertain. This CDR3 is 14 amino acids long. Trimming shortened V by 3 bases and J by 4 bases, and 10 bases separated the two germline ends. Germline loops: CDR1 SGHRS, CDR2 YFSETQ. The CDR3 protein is CASSSALGNEKLFF. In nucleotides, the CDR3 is TGCGCCAGCAGCTCGGCACTCGGTAATGAAAAACTGTTTTTT. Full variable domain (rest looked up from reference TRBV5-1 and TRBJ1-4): KAGVTQTPRYLIKTRGQQVTLSCSPISGHRSVSWYQQTPGQGLQFLFEYFSETQRNKGNFPGRFSGRQFSNSRSEMNVSTLELGDSALYLCASSSALGNEKLFFGSGTQLSVL.

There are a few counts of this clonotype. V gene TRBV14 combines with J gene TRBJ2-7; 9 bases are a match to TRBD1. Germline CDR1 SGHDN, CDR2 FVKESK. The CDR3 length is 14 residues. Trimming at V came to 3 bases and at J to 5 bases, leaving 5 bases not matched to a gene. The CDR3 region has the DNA TGTGCCAGCAGCCACCGGGACAGGGCCCACGAGCAGTACTTC. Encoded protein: CASSHRDRAHEQYF.

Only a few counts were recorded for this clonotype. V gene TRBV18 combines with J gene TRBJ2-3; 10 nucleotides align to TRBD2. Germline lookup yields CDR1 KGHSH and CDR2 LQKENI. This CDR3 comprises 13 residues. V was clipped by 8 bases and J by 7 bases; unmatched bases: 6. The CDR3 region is CASTRTSGNTQYF. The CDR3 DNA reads TGTGCCAGCACCCGGACTAGCGGAAATACGCAGTATTTT.

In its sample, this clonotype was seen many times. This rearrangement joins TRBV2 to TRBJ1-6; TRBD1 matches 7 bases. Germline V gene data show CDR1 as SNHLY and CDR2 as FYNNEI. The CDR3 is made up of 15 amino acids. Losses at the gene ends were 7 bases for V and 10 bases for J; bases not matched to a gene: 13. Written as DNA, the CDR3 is TGTGCCAGCAATACCGGGACAGTTCGTCCATCACCCCTCCACTTT. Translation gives CASNTGTVRPSPLHF.

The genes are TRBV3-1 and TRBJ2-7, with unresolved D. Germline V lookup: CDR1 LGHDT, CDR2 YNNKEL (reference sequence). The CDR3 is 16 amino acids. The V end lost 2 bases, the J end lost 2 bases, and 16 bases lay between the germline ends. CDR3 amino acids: CASSQRKIRRAYEQYF. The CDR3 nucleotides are TGTGCCAGCAGCCAACGTAAGATTAGAAGGGCCTACGAGCAGTACTTC.

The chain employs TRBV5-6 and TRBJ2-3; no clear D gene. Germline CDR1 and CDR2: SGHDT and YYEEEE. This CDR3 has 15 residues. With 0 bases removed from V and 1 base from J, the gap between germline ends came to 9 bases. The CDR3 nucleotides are TGTGCCAGCAGCTTGGCGGTTTTGCGCACAGATACGCAGTATTTT. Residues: CASSLAVLRTDTQYF.

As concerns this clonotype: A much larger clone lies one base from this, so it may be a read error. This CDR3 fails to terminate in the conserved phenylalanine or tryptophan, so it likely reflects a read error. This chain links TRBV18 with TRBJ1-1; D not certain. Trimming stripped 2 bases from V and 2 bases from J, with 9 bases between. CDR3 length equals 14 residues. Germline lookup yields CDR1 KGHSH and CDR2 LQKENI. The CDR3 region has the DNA TGTGCCAGCTCACCATTGGTTGGAAACACTGAAGCTTTCCTT. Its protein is CASSPLVGNTEAFL.

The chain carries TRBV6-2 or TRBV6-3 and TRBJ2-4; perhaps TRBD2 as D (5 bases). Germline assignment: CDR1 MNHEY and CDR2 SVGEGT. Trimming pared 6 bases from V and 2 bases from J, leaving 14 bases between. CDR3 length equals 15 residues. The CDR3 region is CASRPHHGTKNIQYF. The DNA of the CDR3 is TGTGCCAGCAGACCGCATCACGGGACCAAAAACATTCAGTACTTC.

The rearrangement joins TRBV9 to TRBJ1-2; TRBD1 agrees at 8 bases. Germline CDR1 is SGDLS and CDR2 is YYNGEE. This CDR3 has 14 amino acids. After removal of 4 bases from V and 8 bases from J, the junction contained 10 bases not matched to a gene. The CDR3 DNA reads TGTGCCAGCAGCACCCGACAGGGGTCCCTAGGCTACACCTTC. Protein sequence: CASSTRQGSLGYTF.

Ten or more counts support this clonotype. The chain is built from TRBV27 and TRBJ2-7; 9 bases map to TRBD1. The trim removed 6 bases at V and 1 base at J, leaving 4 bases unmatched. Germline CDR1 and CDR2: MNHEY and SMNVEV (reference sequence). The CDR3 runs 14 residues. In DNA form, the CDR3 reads TGTGCCAGCAGCTTGGGGACAGGGTCCTACGAGCAGTACTTC. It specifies CASSLGTGSYEQYF.

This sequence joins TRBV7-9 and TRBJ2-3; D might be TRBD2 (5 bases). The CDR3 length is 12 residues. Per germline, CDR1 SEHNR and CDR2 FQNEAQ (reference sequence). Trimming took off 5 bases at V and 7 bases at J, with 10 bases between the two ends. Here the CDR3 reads CASSGLLNTQYF. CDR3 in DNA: TGTGCCAGCAGCGGACTTCTTAATACGCAGTATTTT.

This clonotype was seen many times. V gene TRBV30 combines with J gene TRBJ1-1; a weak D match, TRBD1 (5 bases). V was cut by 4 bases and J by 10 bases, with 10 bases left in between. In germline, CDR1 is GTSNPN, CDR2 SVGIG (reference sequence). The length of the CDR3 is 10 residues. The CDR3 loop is CAWNRGTAFF. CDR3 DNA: TGTGCCTGGAATCGGGGGACAGCTTTCTTT.

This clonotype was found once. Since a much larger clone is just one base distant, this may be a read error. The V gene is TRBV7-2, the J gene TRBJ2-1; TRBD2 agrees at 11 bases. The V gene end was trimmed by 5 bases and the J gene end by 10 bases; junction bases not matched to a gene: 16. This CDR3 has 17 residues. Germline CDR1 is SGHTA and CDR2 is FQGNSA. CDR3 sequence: CASSRRTSGPFPGEQFF. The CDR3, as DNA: TGTGCCAGCAGCCGGCGGACTAGCGGGCCCTTCCCGGGGGAGCAGTTCTTC. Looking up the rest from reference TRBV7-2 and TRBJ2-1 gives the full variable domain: GAGVSQSPSNKVTEKGKDVELRCDPISGHTALYWYRQSLGQGLEFLIYFQGNSAPDKSGLPSDRFSAERTGGSVSTLTIQRTQQEDSAVYLCASSRRTSGPFPGEQFFGPGTRLTVL.

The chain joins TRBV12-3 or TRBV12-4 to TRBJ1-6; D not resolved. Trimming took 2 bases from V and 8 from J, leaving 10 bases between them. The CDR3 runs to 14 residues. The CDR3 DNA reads TGTGCCAGCAGTTTACATGGCAGCTATTCACCCCTCCACTTT. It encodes CASSLHGSYSPLHF.

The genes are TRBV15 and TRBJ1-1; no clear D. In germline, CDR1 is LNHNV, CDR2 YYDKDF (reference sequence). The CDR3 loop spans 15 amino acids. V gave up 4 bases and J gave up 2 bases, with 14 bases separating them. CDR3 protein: CATSNRKGRNTEAFF. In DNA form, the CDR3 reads TGTGCCACCAGCAACCGAAAGGGCAGAAACACTGAAGCTTTCTTT.

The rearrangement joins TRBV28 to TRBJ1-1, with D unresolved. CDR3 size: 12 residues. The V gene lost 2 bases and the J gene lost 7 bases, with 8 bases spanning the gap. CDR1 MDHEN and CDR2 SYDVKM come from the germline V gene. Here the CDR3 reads CASSLGSYEAFF. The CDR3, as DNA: TGTGCCAGCAGTTTAGGCAGTTATGAAGCTTTCTTT.

The CDR3, as DNA: TGTGCCAGCACCCGCGACGGGAATCAGCCCCAGCATTTT. It specifies CASTRDGNQPQHF. J is TRBJ1-5 and V is TRBV6-8, with D unclear. There are 13 residues in the CDR3. Per the germline V gene, CDR1 is MNHGY and CDR2 is SAAAGT. Trimming left V 7 bases short and J 4 bases short, with 11 bases between.

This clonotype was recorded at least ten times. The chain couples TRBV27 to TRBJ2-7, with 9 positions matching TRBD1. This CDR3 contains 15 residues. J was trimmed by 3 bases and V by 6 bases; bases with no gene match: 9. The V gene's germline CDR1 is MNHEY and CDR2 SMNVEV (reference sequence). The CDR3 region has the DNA TGTGCCAGCAGACTAGGGACAGGGAAGAACTACGAGCAGTACTTC. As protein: CASRLGTGKNYEQYF.

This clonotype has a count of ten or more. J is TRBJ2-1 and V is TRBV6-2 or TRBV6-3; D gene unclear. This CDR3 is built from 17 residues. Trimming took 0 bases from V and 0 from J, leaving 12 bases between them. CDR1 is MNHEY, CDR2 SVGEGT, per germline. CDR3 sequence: CASSYSIVISSYNEQFF. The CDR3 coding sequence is TGTGCCAGCAGTTACTCGATAGTAATCAGCTCCTACAATGAGCAGTTCTTC.

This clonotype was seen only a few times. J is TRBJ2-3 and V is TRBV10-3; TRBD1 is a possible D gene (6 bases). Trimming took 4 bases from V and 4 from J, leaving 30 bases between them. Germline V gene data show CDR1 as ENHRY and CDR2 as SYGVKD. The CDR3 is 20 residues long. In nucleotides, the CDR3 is TGTGCCATCAGTGGACTGCTCTCGGGACACGGGGAGCTTTCCGCAGATACGCAGTATTTT. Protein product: CAISGLLSGHGELSADTQYF.

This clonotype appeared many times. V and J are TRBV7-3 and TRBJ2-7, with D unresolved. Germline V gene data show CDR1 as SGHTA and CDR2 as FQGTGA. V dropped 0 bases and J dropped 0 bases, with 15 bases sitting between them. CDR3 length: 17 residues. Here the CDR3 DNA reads TGTGCCAGCAGCTTAACGGGATTGGGCGAAAGCTCCTACGAGCAGTACTTC. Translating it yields CASSLTGLGESSYEQYF.

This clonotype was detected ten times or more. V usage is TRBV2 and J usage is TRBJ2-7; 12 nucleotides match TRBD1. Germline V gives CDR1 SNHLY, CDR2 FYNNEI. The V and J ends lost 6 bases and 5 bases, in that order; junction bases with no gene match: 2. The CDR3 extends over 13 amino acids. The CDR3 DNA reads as TGTGCCAGCAGCGGGACAGGGGGCAACGAGCAGTACTTC. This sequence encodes CASSGTGGNEQYF.

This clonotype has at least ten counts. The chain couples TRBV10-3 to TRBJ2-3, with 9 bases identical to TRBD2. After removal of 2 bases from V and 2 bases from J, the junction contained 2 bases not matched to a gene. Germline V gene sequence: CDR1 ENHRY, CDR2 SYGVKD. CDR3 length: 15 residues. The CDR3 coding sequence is TGTGCCATCAGTGAGCGACTAGCGGCCACAGATACGCAGTATTTT. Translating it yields CAISERLAATDTQYF.

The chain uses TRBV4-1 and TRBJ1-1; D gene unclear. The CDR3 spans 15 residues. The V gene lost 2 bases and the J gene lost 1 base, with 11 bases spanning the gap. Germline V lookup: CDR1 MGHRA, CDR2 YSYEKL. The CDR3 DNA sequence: TGCGCCAGCAGCCAATTTCCCACCGGGAACACTGAAGCTTTCTTT. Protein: CASSQFPTGNTEAFF.

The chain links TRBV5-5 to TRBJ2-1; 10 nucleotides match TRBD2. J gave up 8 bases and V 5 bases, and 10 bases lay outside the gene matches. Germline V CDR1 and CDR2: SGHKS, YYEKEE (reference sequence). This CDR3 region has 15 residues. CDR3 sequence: CASRFSSGRVDEQFF. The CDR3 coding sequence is TGTGCCAGCAGATTCTCCAGCGGGAGGGTCGATGAGCAGTTCTTC.

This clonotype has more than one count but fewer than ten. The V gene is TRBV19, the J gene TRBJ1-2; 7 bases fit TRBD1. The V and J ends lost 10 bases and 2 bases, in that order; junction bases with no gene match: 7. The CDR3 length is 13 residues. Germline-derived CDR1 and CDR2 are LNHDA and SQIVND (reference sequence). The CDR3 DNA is TGTGCCACTAAGGGACAGCCAAACTATGGCTACACCTTC. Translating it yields CATKGQPNYGYTF. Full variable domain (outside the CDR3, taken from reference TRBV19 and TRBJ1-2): DGGITQSPKYLFRKEGQNVTLSCEQNLNHDAMYWYRQDPGQGLRLIYYSQIVNDFQKGDIAEGYSVSREKKESFPLTVTSAQKNPTAFYLCATKGQPNYGYTFGSGTRLTVV.

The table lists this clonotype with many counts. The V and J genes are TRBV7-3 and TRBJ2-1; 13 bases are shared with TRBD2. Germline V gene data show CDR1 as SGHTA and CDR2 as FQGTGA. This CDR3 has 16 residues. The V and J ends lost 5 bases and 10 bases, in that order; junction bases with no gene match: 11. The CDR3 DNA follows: TGTGCCAGCAGCCGCGGACTAGCGGGAGTGTCAGGGGAGCAGTTCTTC. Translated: CASSRGLAGVSGEQFF.